This entry lists 2 T cell receptor beta chains sequenced from one sample in a study of CD8 T cell repertoires and HIV-1 epitope variants. The antigens for these receptors are not known. Assay: immunoSEQ multiplex PCR; the TCRdb copy retains only in-frame clones and omits some. Here the sample spans roughly 5,700 clones, roughly 65% being singletons. Input material: cultured CD8+ T cells derived from PBMCs. These receptors were taken from a male donor with HIV.

J is TRBJ2-1 and V is TRBV7-9, with TRBD2 identical over 8 bases. Germline CDR1 is SEHNR and CDR2 is FQNEAQ (reference sequence). The CDR3 is 17 amino acids. The V gene end was trimmed by 5 bases and the J gene end by 0 bases; junction bases not matched to a gene: 9. The CDR3, as DNA: TGTGCCAGCAGCGGAGATGCGGGAGGTTACTCCTACAATGAGCAGTTCTTC. Amino acids: CASSGDAGGYSYNEQFF.

The chain links TRBV30 to TRBJ1-2; 7 bases are shared with TRBD1. Germline-derived CDR1 and CDR2 are GTSNPN and SVGIG (reference sequence). The CDR3 contains 12 residues. V lost 8 bases, J lost 4 bases, and 7 bases stayed unmatched. CDR3 in amino acids: CARETGSYGYTF. Written as DNA, the CDR3 is TGTGCCCGGGAGACAGGGAGCTATGGCTACACCTTC.